These T cell receptor beta chains were read from a single sample in a study of cytomegalovirus exposure and HLA in healthy donors. Produced via immunoSEQ multiplex PCR; TCRdb's table is partial and in-frame only. The sample table sets out tens of thousands of clones. Sequencing was performed on PBMCs. The receptors here all came from a woman in her forties in good health and CMV-seropositive. The CDR3 runs from the conserved cysteine through the conserved F or W. A D gene is named only where the DNA matches it firmly.

d_gene	v_gene	j_gene	CDR3nt	CDR3aa
-	TRBV5-1	TRBJ1-6	TGCGCCAGCAGCACCACCTCAGCCAGGGAATCACCCCTCCACTTT	CASSTTSARESPLHF
TRBD2	TRBV11-3	TRBJ2-5	TGTGCCAGCAGTCATAGAGAGCCGGGACTAGAGTACGAAGAGACCCAGTACTTC	CASSHREPGLEYEETQYF
-	TRBV6-6	TRBJ1-2	TGTGCCAGCAGTTATGAGTCCCTCGACTATGGCTACACCTTC	CASSYESLDYGYTF
TRBD1	TRBV5-6	TRBJ1-1	TGTGCCAGCAGCCCCCTGGTGACAGGGAAGAACACTGAAGCTTTCTTT	CASSPLVTGKNTEAFF
-	TRBV4-3	TRBJ2-5	TGCGCCAGCAGCCAAGATGGCCCTAGCGCCCGAGAGACCCAGTACTTC	CASSQDGPSARETQYF
TRBD1	TRBV18	TRBJ2-7	TGTGCCAGCTCACCAGGGACAGGGATAGGCGAGCAGTACTTC	CASSPGTGIGEQYF
TRBD2	TRBV28	TRBJ2-1	TGTGCCAGCAGTCGGAACCCACTAGCGGAGCAGTTCTTC	CASSRNPLAEQFF
TRBD1	TRBV30	TRBJ1-4	TGTGCCTGGAGGGACAGGGGGCGAGAAAAACTGTTTTTT	CAWRDRGREKLFF
-	TRBV27	TRBJ1-6	TGTGCCAGCAGTTTATCAGGGGTGGTGCAAAATTCACCCCTCCACTTT	CASSLSGVVQNSPLHF
TRBD1	TRBV19	TRBJ1-2	TGTGCCAGTAGTCCTAGGGACAGACCTAACTATGGCTACACCTTC	CASSPRDRPNYGYTF
TRBD1	TRBV27	TRBJ2-3	TGTGCCAGCAGTCCGGGACAGCTCACAGATACGCAGTATTTT	CASSPGQLTDTQYF
-	TRBV15	TRBJ2-6	TGTGCCACCAGCAGAGATAACTCTGGGGCCAACGTCCTGACTTTC	CATSRDNSGANVLTF
-	TRBV11-2	TRBJ2-2	TGTGCCAGCAGCTTAGAGAGGCAGACCGGGGAGCTGTTTTTT	CASSLERQTGELFF
TRBD1	TRBV2	TRBJ2-7	TGTGCCAGCAGTGCGGGACAGGGGGCGACACGCTACGAGCAGTACTTC	CASSAGQGATRYEQYF
TRBD2	TRBV10-2	TRBJ2-1	TGCGCCAGCATTCAGCGACTAGCGTTCAATGAGCAGTTCTTC	CASIQRLAFNEQFF
-	TRBV27	TRBJ2-2	TGTGCCAGCAGGCCACAGGGACCCGGGGAGCTGTTTTTT	CASRPQGPGELFF
TRBD2	TRBV4-2	TRBJ2-1	TGTGCCAGCAGCCAACCCGGGACTAGCGGGGGGGCCGGCAATGAGCAGTTCTTC	CASSQPGTSGGAGNEQFF
TRBD1	TRBV2	TRBJ1-1	TGTGCCAGCAGAGCCCACAGGGGATCGGCTTTCTTT	CASRAHRGSAFF
-	TRBV7-3	TRBJ2-3	TGTGCCAGCAGCTCAAGAGGGGCGGGGACAGATACGCAGTATTTT	CASSSRGAGTDTQYF